This TCR beta chain was retrieved from a study of naive CD8 T cells in extremely preterm neonates. About this clone itself: Antigen specificity is unknown.

Per sample, roughly 19,000 to 110,000 naive CD8+ cells were sorted. Study results and caveats: Shared CDR3 nucleotide sequences: preterm roughly 2.7%, term roughly 0.44%, children about 0.03%, adults around 0.0096%. The authors flagged variable productive template counts in preterm samples. Relative to older groups, preterm infants had shorter, less trimmed CDR3s with fewer N additions.

CDR1 and CDR2 (germline): SEHNR, FQNEAQ (reference sequence). There are 15 residues in the CDR3. Losses at the gene ends were 6 bases for V and 1 base for J; bases not matched to a gene: 5. The table came from immunoSEQ multiplex PCR; TCRdb's copy has only in-frame clones and leaves some out. The profile covers thousands of clones, with 95% to 97% appearing a single time and around 8.6% taken by the ten largest. Sequenced sample: naive CD8+ T cells from blood. The TCR originated in a human donor in good health. This chain connects TRBV7-9 to TRBJ2-5; 10 nucleotides agree with TRBD1. CDR3 residues: CASRPTGGPQETQYF. Here the CDR3 DNA reads TGTGCCAGCAGACCGACAGGGGGCCCCCAAGAGACCCAGTACTTC.